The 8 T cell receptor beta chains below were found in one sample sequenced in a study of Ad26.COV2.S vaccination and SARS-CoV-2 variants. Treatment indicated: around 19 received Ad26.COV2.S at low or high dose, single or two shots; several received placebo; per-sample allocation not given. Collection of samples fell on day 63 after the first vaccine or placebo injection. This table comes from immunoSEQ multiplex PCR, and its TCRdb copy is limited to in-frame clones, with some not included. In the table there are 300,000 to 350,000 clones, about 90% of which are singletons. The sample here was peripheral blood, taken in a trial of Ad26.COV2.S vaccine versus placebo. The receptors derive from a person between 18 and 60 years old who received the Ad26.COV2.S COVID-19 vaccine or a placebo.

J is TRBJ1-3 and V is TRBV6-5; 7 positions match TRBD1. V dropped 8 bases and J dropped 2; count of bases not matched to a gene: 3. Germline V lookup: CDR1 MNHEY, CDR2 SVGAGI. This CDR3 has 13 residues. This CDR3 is CASVGGTGNTIYF. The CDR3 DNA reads TGTGCCAGCGTAGGGGGCACTGGAAACACCATATATTTT.

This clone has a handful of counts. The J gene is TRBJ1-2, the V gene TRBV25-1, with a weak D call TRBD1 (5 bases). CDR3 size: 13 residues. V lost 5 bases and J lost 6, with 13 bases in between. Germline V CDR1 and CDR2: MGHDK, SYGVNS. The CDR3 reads CASSSRDSDGYTF. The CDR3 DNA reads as TGTGCCAGCAGTTCCAGGGATTCGGATGGCTACACCTTC.

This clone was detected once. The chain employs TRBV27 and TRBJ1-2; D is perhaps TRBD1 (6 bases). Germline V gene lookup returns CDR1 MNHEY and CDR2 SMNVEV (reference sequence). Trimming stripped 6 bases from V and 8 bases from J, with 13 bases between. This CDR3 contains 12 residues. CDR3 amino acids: CASSGPQGGYTF. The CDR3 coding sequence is TGTGCCAGCAGCGGGCCTCAGGGGGGCTACACCTTC.

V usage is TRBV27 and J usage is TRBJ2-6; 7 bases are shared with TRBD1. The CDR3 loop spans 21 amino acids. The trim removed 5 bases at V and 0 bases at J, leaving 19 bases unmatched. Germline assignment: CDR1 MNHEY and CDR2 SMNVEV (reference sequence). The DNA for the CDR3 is TGTGCCAGCAGTCCGACTACGATCGGGACAGTTTCTAGCTCTGGGGCCAACGTCCTGACTTTC. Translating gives CASSPTTIGTVSSSGANVLTF. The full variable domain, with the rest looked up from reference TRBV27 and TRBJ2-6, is EAQVTQNPRYLITVTGKKLTVTCSQNMNHEYMSWYRQDPGLGLRQIYYSMNVEVTDKGDVPEGYKVSRKEKRNFPLILESPSPNQTSLYFCASSPTTIGTVSSSGANVLTFGAGSRLTVL.

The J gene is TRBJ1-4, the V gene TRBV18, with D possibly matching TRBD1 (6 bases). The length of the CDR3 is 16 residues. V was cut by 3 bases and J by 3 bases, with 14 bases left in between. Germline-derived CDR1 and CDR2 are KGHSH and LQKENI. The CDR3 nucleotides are TGTGCCAGCTCACCGGGGGGGCCCACGGCTAATGAAAAACTGTTTTTT. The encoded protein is CASSPGGPTANEKLFF.

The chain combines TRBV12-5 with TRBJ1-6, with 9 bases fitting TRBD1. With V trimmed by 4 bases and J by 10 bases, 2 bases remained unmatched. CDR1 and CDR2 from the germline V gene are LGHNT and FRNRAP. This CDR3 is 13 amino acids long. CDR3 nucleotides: TGTGCTAGTGGTTACGACAGGGGGTCACCCCTCCACTTT. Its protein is CASGYDRGSPLHF. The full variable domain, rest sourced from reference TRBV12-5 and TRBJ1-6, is DARVTQTPRHKVTEMGQEVTMRCQPILGHNTVFWYRQTMMQGLELLAYFRNRAPLDDSGMPKDRFSAEMPDATLATLKIQPSEPRDSAVYFCASGYDRGSPLHFGNGTRLTVT.

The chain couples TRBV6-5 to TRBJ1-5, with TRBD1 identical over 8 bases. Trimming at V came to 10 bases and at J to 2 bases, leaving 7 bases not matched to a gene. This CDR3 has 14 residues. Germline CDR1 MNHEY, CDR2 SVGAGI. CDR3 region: CATKTGAGNQPQHF. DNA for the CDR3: TGTGCCACCAAGACAGGGGCCGGCAATCAGCCCCAGCATTTT.

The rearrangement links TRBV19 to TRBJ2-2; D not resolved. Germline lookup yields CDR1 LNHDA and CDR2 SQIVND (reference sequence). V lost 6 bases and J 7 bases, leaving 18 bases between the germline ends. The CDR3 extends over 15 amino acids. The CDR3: CASRPRLESIGELFF. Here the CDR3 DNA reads TGTGCCAGTAGGCCCCGATTGGAGTCAATCGGGGAGCTGTTTTTT. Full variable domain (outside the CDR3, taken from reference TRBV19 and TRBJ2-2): DGGITQSPKYLFRKEGQNVTLSCEQNLNHDAMYWYRQDPGQGLRLIYYSQIVNDFQKGDIAEGYSVSREKKESFPLTVTSAQKNPTAFYLCASRPRLESIGELFFGEGSRLTVL.